This TCR beta chain was sequenced during a study of blood T cell repertoires in COVID-19 (dated by TCRdb to 2018 to 2021). Concerning the study at large: Samples covering the acute and convalescent phases of COVID-19 were provided by collaborators in the United States, Italy and Spain. The samples were drawn from the first 160 participants of the ongoing ImmuneRACE study and from some 1,300 subjects provided by 6 global collaborators. Where HLA class I and class II types were available, the types were taken from metadata supplied by the sample provider, not from assay-based typing. A freely available public database, intended as a resource for researchers studying the immune response to SARS-CoV-2, is where the repertoires were released. Deeply sampled blood TCRbeta repertoires from subjects exposed to, actively infected with, or recovered from COVID-19 were included in the dataset. A de-identified subject ID, COVID-19 status, age in years and sex were almost always included in the sample metadata. The prospective study material was composed of cDNA or gDNA derived from T cells, B-cell-depleted T cells, or PBMCs.

The immunoSEQ Assay, a bias-controlled multiplex PCR, was used to amplify TCRbeta CDR3 regions from genomic DNA. As for the authors' bioinformatics: Nucleated cell counts per sample were estimated from amplification of reference gene primers within the assay. To quantify the absolute abundance of each unique TCRbeta CDR3 rearrangement, sequence reads were collapsed and filtered. For each sample, productive Simpson clonality was calculated as the square root of Simpson's diversity index across productive rearrangements. Sourced from immuneACCESS, this table was stored by TCRdb with only in-frame sequences that have V and J called. A share of the clones is absent; for the studies checked, an unresolved V gene accounts for under half, and the remainder has no known explanation. V and J calls and clone size are those listed in that table; D and trimming were worked out from the DNA. For this sample the table gives about 190,000 clones, of which more than 75% were detected only once. The ten most abundant clones make up about 4.4% of the sample.

Beyond this particular receptor, the publication reports: The amount of clinical and demographic metadata varied by source and participant and was provided uncurated.

Germline trimming amounts to 7 bases on V and 1 base on J, with 4 as the count of junction bases outside the gene matches. Via the germline V gene, CDR1 is SNHLY and CDR2 FYNNEI. Counted from cysteine to phenylalanine, this CDR3 has 13 amino acids. Only the CDR3 DNA stays, 39 bases, in frame from base 1. Remarks on this clone: The antigen it recognizes is unknown. Base-call qualities are not available, and no considerably larger clone is one nucleotide away.

The collaborating institutions used their own protocols to collect whole blood in K2EDTA tubes. For TCRbeta analysis, collaborators shipped samples in one of three forms: frozen whole blood, isolated PBMCs, or DNA extracted from either of those sample types. The receptor chain draws on TRBV2 and TRBJ2-7, with 7 junctional bases fitting TRBD2. The receptor was derived from a human donor in a cohort sampled during active COVID-19. Material for sequencing was peripheral blood. The CDR3 region: CASIPSGSYEQYF. The DNA sequence is TGTGCCAGCATCCCTAGCGGATCCTACGAGCAGTACTTC.